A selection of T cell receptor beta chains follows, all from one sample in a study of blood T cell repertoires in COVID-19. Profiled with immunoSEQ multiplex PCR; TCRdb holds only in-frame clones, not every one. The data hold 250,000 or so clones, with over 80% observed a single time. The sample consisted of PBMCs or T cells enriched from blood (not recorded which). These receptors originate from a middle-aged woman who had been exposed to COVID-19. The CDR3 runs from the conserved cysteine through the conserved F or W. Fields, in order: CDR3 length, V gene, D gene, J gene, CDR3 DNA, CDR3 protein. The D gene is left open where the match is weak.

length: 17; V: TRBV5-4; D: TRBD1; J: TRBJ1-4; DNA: TGTGCCAGCAGCGCGGGACAGGGAACCGCAAGTGGTGAAAAACTGTTTTTT; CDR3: CASSAGQGTASGEKLFF
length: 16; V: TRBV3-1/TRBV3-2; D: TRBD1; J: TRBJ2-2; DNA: TGTGCCAGCAGCCAAGGAACAGGGGCGCAGGCCGGGGAGCTGTTTTTT; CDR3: CASSQGTGAQAGELFF
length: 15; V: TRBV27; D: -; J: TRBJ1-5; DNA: TGTGCCAGCAGTTTTGGGACACCTGGCAATCAGCCCCAGCATTTT; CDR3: CASSFGTPGNQPQHF
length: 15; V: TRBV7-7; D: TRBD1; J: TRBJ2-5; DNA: TGTGCCAGCAGCTCTAGGACAGGGGGGTTGGAGACCCAGTACTTC; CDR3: CASSSRTGGLETQYF
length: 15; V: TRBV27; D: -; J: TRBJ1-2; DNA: TGTGCCAGCAGTTTCGGGGCGGGGTCAGGCTATGGCTACACCTTC; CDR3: CASSFGAGSGYGYTF
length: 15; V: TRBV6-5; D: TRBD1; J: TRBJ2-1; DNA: TGTGCCAGCGCACAGGGGATAAGCTCCTACAATGAGCAGTTCTTC; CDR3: CASAQGISSYNEQFF
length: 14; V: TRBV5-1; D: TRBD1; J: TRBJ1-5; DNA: TGCGCCAGCAGCTTGGAGGGGGCCCCAACGCCCCAGCATTTT; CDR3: CASSLEGAPTPQHF
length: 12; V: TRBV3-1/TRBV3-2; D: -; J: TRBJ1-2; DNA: TGTGCCAGCAGCCCCGGGGGATTGGGCTACACCTTC; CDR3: CASSPGGLGYTF
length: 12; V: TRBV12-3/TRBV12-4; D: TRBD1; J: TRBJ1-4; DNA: TGTGCCAGCAGTGCAGGGGGCGGAAAACTGTTTTTT; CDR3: CASSAGGGKLFF
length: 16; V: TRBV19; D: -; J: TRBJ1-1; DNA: TGTGCCAGTAGTATAGTCAGCGGTGGGCCCCGGGCTGAAGCTTTCTTT; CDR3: CASSIVSGGPRAEAFF